The 9 T cell receptor beta chains reported below all come from one sample, sequenced in a study of blood T cell repertoires in COVID-19. TCRdb keeps only in-frame clones here, not all; method: immunoSEQ multiplex PCR. The sample holds about 440,000 clones; 90% are singletons and the top ten take less than 0.75%. The sequenced material came from PBMCs or T cells enriched from blood (not recorded which). All receptors derive from a man between 18 and 29 years old who had recovered from COVID-19.

The V call is TRBV9, the J call TRBJ1-2; 8 bases agree with TRBD1. This CDR3 has 15 residues. Germline values: CDR1 SGDLS, CDR2 YYNGEE. V gave up 0 bases and J gave up 5 bases; unmatched junction bases: 6. The CDR3: CASSVAQGGAYGYTF. The CDR3, as DNA: TGTGCCAGCAGCGTAGCACAGGGGGGGGCATATGGCTACACCTTC.

This rearrangement joins TRBV18 to TRBJ1-2; 8 nucleotides agree with TRBD1. There are 13 residues in the CDR3. With 4 bases clipped from V and 10 bases from J, the junction kept 8 bases outside the gene matches. The V gene's germline CDR1 is KGHSH and CDR2 LQKENI. CDR3 DNA: TGTGCCAGCTCACTAACGACGACAGGGGACTACACCTTC. Encoded protein: CASSLTTTGDYTF.

This chain uses TRBV28 with TRBJ2-1; TRBD1 matches at 9 bases. This CDR3 has 15 residues. Germline-derived CDR1 and CDR2 are MDHEN and SYDVKM. With 6 bases clipped from V and 6 bases from J, the junction kept 9 bases outside the gene matches. The CDR3 nucleotides read TGTGCCAGCAGGCCCCGGGACAGGGTAGGCAATGAGCAGTTCTTC. Encoded protein: CASRPRDRVGNEQFF.

V and J are TRBV3-1 (or the pseudogene TRBV3-2) and TRBJ2-2; weak D call: TRBD2 (6 bases). CDR1 and CDR2 (germline): LGHDT, YNNKEL (reference sequence). The length of the CDR3 is 15 residues. V lost 1 base and J 3 bases, leaving 9 bases between the germline ends. The CDR3 sequence: CASSQGEVDTGELFF. DNA for the CDR3: TGTGCCAGCAGCCAAGGGGAGGTAGACACCGGGGAGCTGTTTTTT.

The chain has TRBV12-3 or TRBV12-4 and TRBJ1-4, with 8 bases lining up with TRBD1. The CDR3 is 12 amino acids. The V and J ends lost 7 bases and 8 bases, in that order; junction bases with no gene match: 3. The CDR3 nucleotides are TGTGCCAGCACCAGACAGGGGGAAAAACTGTTTTTT. This codes for CASTRQGEKLFF.

The chain uses TRBV28 and TRBJ2-1; TRBD2 agrees at 8 bases. The CDR3 has 17 residues. The germline CDR1 and CDR2 sequences are MDHEN and SYDVKM. V shed 8 bases, J shed 0 bases, and the junction held 12 bases outside the gene matches. In nucleotides, the CDR3 is TGTGCCAGCCTTTCCTTAGCGGGATCATCCTCCTACAATGAGCAGTTCTTC. Translated, it gives CASLSLAGSSSYNEQFF. The full variable domain, with the rest looked up from reference TRBV28 and TRBJ2-1, is DVKVTQSSRYLVKRTGEKVFLECVQDMDHENMFWYRQDPGLGLRLIYFSYDVKMKEKGDIPEGYSVSREKKERFSLILESASTNQTSMYLCASLSLAGSSSYNEQFFGPGTRLTVL.

The gene calls are TRBV7-9 and TRBJ1-1; possible D gene TRBD1, 5 bases. V gave up 7 bases and J gave up 8 bases, with 14 bases separating them. From germline, CDR1 is SEHNR and CDR2 FQNEAQ (reference sequence). The CDR3 length is 12 residues. The CDR3 DNA reads as TGTGCCAGCAACAATCGGGGGGACGAAGCTTTCTTT. Translation gives CASNNRGDEAFF.

This sequence joins TRBV6-5 and TRBJ2-2; 8 positions match TRBD2. The CDR3 runs 13 residues. With V trimmed by 8 bases and J by 5 bases, 4 bases remained unmatched. Germline V gives CDR1 MNHEY, CDR2 SVGAGI. The chain's CDR3 is CASSRLATGELFF. CDR3 DNA sequence: TGTGCCAGCTCGAGACTAGCGACCGGGGAGCTGTTTTTT.

This rearrangement joins TRBV10-2 to TRBJ1-1; D gene ambiguous. CDR3 length: 14 amino acids. Trimming stripped 7 bases from V and 4 bases from J, with 16 bases between. Germline V CDR1 and CDR2: WSHSY, SAAADI. CDR3 residues: CASTQDFEGTEAFF. The CDR3 DNA is TGCGCCAGCACCCAAGATTTCGAGGGCACTGAAGCTTTCTTT.